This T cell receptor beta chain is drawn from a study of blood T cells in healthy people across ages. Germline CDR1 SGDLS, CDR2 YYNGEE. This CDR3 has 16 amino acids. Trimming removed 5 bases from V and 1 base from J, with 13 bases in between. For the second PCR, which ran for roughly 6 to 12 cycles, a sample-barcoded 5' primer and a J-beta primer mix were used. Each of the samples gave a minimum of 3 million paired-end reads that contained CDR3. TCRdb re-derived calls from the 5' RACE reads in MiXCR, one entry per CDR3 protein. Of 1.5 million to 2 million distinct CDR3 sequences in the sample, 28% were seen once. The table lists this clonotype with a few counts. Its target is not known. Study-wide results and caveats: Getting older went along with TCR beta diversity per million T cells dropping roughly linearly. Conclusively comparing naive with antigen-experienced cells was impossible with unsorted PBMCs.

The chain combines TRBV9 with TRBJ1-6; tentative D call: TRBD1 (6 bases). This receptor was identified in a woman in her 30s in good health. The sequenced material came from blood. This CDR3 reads CASSEHGQSYNSPLHF. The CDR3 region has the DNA TGTGCCAGCAGTGAACACGGACAGTCCTATAATTCACCCCTCCACTTT.